This TCR beta chain was sequenced during a study of early T cells in non-severe SARS-CoV-2 infection. About the study: Bulk RNA isolated from unsorted whole blood underwent sequencing; chains were not paired.

The library protocol tagged individual cDNA molecules with unique molecular identifiers. TCRdb re-derived calls from the 5' RACE reads in MiXCR, one entry per CDR3 protein. The top ten hold roughly 1.3% of the sample, which has more than 95,000 distinct CDR3 sequences, roughly 17% seen once. The study, taken as a whole, reports: Matches to VDJdb favored anti-spike CD8 responses and missed private and CD4 specificities.

This clonotype has just a few counts. The antigen is undetermined. Looked up from germline, CDR1 is DFQATT and CDR2 is SNEGSKA (reference sequence). V lost 1 base, J lost 1 base, and 13 bases lay in between. The CDR3 length is 16 residues. The V and J genes are TRBV20-1 and TRBJ2-2, with D possibly TRBD2 on 5 matching bases. The source of this sequence is an adult who was a healthcare worker with PCR-confirmed SARS-CoV-2 infection or an uninfected control (not recorded which). The sequenced sample consisted of whole blood. The CDR3 region is CSARGGLDLNTGELFF. The CDR3 DNA sequence: TGCAGTGCTAGAGGCGGACTCGACCTGAACACCGGGGAGCTGTTTTTT.